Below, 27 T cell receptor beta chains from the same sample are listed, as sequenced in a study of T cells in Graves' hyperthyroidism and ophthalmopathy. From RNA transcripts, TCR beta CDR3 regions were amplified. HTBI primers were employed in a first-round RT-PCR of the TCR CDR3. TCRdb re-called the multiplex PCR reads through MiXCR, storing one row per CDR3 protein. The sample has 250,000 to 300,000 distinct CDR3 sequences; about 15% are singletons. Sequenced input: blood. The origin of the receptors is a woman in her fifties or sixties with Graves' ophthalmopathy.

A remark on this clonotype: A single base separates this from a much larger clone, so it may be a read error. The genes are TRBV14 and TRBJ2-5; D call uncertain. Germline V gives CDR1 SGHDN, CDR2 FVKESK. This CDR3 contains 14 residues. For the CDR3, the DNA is TGTGCCAACAGCCAAGGTGCGGCTGAAGAGACCCAGTACTTC. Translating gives CANSQGAAEETQYF.

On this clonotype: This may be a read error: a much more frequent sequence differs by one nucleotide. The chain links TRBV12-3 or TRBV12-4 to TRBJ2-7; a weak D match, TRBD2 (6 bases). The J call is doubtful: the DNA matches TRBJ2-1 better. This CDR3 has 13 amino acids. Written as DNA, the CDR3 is TGTGCCAGCACCCTGGTGGGACTCTACGAGCAGTTCTTC. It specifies CASTLVGLYEQFF.

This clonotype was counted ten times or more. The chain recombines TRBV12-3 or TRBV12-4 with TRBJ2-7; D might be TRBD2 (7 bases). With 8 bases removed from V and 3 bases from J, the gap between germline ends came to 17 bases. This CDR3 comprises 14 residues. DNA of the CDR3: TGTGCCAGCCTAAGGGGGGGTTTCCGCTACGAGCAGTACTTC. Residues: CASLRGGFRYEQYF.

CDR3: CAISDRKGARWDGYTF. CDR3 DNA: TGTGCCATCAGTGATAGGAAGGGGGCGCGATGGGATGGCTACACCTTC. The V and J genes are TRBV10-3 and TRBJ1-2; 7 bases fit TRBD1. This CDR3 has 16 amino acids. Germline CDR1 and CDR2: ENHRY and SYGVKD. J lost 6 bases, V lost 3 bases, and 13 bases had no gene match.

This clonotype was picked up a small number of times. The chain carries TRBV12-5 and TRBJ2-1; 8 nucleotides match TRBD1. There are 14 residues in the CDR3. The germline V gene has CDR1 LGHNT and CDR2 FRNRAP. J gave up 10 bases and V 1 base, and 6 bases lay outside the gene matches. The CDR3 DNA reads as TGTGCTAGTGGTTTGGCCTCAGGGGGCGCAGAGCAGTTCTTC. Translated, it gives CASGLASGGAEQFF.

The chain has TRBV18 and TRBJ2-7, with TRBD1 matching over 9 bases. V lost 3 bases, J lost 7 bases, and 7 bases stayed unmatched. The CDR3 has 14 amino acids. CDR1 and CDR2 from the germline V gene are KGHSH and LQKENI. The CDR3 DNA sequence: TGTGCCAGCTCACCTCGGACAGGGGCACGGGAGCAGTACTTC. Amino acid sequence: CASSPRTGAREQYF.

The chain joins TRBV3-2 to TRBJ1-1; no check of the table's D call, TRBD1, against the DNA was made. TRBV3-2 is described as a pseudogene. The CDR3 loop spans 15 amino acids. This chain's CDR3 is CASSRQRQGSTEAFF. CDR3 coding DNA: TGTGCCAGCAGCCGACAAAGACAGGGGAGCACTGAAGCTTTCTTT.

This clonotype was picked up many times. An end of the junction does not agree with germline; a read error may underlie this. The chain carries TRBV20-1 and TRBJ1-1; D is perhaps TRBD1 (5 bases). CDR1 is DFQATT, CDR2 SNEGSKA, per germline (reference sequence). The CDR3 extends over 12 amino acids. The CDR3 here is CSAGDSVEQAFF. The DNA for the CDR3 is TGCAGTGCTGGAGACAGCGTCGAACAAGCTTTCTTT.

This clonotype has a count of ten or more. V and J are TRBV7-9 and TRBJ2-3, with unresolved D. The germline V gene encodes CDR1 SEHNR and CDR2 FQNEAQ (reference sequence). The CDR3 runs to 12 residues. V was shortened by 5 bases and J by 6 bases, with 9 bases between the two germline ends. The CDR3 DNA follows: TGTGCCAGCAGCCACGGGTCCGATACGCAGTATTTT. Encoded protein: CASSHGSDTQYF.

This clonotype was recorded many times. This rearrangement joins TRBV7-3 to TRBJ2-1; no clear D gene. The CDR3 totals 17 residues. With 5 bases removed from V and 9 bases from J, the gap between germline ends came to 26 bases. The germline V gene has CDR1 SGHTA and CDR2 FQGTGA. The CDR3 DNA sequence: TGTGCCAGCAGCCGAGGTGTAACTGGAAGCTCCTACGGTGAGCAGTTCTTC. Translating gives CASSRGVTGSSYGEQFF.

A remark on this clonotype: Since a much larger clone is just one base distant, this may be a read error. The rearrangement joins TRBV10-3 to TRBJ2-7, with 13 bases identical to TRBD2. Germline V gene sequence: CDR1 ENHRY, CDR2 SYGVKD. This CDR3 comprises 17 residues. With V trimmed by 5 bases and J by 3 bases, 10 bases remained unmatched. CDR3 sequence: CAISWTSGGGGSYEQYF. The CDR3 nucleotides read TGTGCCATCAGTTGGACTAGCGGGGGCGGAGGGAGCTACGAGCAGTACTTC.

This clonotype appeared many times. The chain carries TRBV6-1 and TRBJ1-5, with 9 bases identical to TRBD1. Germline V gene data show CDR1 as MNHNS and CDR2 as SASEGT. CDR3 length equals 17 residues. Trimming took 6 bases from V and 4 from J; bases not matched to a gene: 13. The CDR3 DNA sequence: TGTGCCAGCAGCGACACCACCGGGACAGGGAAGAATCAGCCCCAGCATTTT. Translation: CASSDTTGTGKNQPQHF.

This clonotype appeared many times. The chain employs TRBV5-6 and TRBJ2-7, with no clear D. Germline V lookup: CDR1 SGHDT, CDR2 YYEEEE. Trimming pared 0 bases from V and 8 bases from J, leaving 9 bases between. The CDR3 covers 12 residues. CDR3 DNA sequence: TGTGCCAGCAGCTTGGGGCGGTTGCAGCAGTACTTC. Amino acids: CASSLGRLQQYF.

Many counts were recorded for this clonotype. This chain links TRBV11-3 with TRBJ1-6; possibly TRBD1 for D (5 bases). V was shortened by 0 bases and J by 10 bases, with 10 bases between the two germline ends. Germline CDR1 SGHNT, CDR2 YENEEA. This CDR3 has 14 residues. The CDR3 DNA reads TGTGCCAGCAGCTTAGACCCCCAGGGATCACCCCTCCACTTT. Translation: CASSLDPQGSPLHF.

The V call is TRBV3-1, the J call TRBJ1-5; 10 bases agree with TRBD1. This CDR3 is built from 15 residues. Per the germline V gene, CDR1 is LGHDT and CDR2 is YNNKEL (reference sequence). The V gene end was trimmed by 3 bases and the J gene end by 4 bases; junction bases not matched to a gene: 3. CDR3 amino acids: CASSQLDRGNQPQHF. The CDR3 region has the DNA TGTGCCAGCAGCCAGCTGGACAGGGGGAATCAGCCCCAGCATTTT.

As DNA, the CDR3 is TGTGCCAGCAGCCTCACTGGCGGGGGGCTTGGCGATGAGCAGTTCTTC. Its translation is CASSLTGGGLGDEQFF. The chain uses TRBV7-3 and TRBJ2-1, with TRBD2 matching over 8 bases. Germline CDR1 and CDR2: SGHTA and FQGTGA. The CDR3 spans 16 residues. Trimming removed 5 bases from V and 8 bases from J; junction bases left unmatched: 14.

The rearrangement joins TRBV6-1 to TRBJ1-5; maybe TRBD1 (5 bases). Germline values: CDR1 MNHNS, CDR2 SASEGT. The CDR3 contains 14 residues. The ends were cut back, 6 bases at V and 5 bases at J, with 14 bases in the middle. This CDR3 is CASRLRVMDQPQHF. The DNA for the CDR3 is TGTGCCAGCAGGCTCAGGGTCATGGATCAGCCCCAGCATTTT.

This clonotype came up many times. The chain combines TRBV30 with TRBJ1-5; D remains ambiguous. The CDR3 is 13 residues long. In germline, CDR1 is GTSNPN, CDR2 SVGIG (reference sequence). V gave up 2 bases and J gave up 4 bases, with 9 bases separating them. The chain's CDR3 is CAWSLDGNQPQHF. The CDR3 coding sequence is TGTGCCTGGAGTCTAGACGGGAATCAGCCCCAGCATTTT.

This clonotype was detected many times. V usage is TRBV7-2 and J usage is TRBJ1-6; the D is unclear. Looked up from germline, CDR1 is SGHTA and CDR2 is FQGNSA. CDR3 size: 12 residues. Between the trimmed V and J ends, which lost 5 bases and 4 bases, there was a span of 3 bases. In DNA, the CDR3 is TGTGCCAGCAGCCAGTATAATTCACCCCTCCACTTT. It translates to CASSQYNSPLHF.

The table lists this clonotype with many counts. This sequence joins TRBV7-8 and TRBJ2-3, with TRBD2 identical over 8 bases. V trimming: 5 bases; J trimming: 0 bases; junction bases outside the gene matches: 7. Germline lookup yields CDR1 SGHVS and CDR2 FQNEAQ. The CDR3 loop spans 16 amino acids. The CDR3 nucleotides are TGTGCCAGCAGCCCCCCACTAGCGGCTAGCACAGATACGCAGTATTTT. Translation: CASSPPLAASTDTQYF.

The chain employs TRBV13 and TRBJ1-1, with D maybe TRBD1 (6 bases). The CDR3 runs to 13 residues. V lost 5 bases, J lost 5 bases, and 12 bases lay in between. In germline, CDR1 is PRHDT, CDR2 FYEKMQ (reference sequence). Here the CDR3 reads CASSDTGYTEAFF. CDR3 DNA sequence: TGTGCCAGCAGCGACACAGGGTATACTGAAGCTTTCTTT.

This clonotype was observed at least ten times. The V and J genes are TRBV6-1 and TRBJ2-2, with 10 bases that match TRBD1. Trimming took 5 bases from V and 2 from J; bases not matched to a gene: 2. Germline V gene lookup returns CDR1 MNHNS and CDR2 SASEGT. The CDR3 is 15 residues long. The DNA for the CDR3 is TGTGCCAGCAGTCGGACAGGGGGAAACACCGGGGAGCTGTTTTTT. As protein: CASSRTGGNTGELFF.

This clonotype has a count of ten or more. The CDR3 region is CASSLGEGPYEQYF. CDR3 DNA: TGTGCCAGCAGCTTGGGAGAGGGACCCTACGAGCAGTACTTC. V and J are TRBV5-5 and TRBJ2-7, with D tentatively TRBD1 or TRBD2 (5 bases each). CDR1 SGHKS and CDR2 YYEKEE come from the germline V gene (reference sequence). The V end lost 0 bases, the J end lost 2 bases, and 9 bases lay between the germline ends. The CDR3 has 14 residues.

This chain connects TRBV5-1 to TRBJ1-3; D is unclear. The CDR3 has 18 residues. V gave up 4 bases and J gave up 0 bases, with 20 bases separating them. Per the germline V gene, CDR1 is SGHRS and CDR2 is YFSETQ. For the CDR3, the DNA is TGCGCCAGCAGCCCCCTCCTCCGCCAGGTCAACTCTGGAAACACCATATATTTT. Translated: CASSPLLRQVNSGNTIYF. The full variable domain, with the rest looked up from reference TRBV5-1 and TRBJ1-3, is KAGVTQTPRYLIKTRGQQVTLSCSPISGHRSVSWYQQTPGQGLQFLFEYFSETQRNKGNFPGRFSGRQFSNSRSEMNVSTLELGDSALYLCASSPLLRQVNSGNTIYFGEGSWLTVV.

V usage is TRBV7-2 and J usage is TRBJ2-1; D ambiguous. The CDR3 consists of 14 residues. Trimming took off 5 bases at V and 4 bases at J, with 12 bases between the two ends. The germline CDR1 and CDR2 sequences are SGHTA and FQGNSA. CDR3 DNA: TGTGCCAGCAGCCAACTCCGCTCATACAATGAGCAGTTCTTC. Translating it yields CASSQLRSYNEQFF.

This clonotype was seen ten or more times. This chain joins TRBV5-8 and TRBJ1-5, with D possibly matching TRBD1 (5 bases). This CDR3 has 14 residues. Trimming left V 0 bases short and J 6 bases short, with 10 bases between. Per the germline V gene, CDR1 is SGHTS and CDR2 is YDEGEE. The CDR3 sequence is CASSLGVGGQPQHF. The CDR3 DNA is TGTGCCAGCAGCTTGGGGGTCGGGGGTCAGCCCCAGCATTTT.

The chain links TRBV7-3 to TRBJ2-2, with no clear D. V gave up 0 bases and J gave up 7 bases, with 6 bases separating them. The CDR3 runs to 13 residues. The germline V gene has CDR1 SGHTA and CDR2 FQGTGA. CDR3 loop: CASSLTLSGELFF. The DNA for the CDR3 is TGTGCCAGCAGCTTAACTCTGAGCGGGGAGCTGTTTTTT. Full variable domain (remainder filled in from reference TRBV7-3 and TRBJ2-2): GAGVSQTPSNKVTEKGKYVELRCDPISGHTALYWYRQSLGQGPEFLIYFQGTGAADDSGLPNDRFFAVRPEGSVSTLKIQRTERGDSAVYLCASSLTLSGELFFGEGSRLTVL.